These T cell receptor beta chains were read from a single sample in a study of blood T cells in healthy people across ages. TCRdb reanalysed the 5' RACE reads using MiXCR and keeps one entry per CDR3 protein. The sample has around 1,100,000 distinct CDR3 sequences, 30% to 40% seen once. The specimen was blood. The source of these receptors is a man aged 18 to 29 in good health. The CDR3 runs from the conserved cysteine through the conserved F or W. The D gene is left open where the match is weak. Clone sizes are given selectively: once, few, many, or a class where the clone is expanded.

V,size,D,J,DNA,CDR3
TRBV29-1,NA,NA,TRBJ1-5,TGCAGCGTCGGCGAGGGGGGAGGTCAGCCCCAGCATTTT,CSVGEGGGQPQHF
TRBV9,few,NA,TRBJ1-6,TGTGCCAGCAGCGGAGAGTGGAATTCACCCCTCCACTTT,CASSGEWNSPLHF
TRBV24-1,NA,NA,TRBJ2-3,TGTGCCACCAGTGATTCGCGTCAGCACACAGATACGCAGTATTTT,CATSDSRQHTDTQYF
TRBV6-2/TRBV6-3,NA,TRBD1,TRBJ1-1,TGTGCCAGCAGACGGGACAGCGCGGACACTGAAGCTTTCTTT,CASRRDSADTEAFF
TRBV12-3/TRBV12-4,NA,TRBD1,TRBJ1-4,TGTGCCAGCGGAAAACAACTCAGGGGGAGCAAAGAAAAACTGTTTTTT,CASGKQLRGSKEKLFF
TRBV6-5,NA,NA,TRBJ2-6,TGTGCCAGCAGCGCCGGACGTGGGTCTGGGGCCAACGTCCTGACTTTC,CASSAGRGSGANVLTF
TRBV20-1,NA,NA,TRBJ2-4,TGCAGTACTAGAGATATAGGGAGCCTAGCCAAAAACATTCAGTACTTC,CSTRDIGSLAKNIQYF
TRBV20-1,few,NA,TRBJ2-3,TGCAGTGCCCACGAGTATGGTCGGCCGACAGATACGCAGTATTTT,CSAHEYGRPTDTQYF
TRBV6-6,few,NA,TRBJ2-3,TGTGCCAGCAGTTACCTCCAGGGGAGCACAGATACGCAGTATTTT,CASSYLQGSTDTQYF
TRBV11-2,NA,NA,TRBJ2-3,TGTGCCAGCAGCTTAGGGAGTCGGCAAATAGGGTCAGATACGCAGTATTTT,CASSLGSRQIGSDTQYF
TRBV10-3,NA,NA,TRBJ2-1,TGTGCCATCAGTCCGGGGGACTCCTACAATGAGCAGTTCTTC,CAISPGDSYNEQFF
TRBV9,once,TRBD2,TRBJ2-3,TGTGCCAGCAGCGTAGTAGGGACTAGCGGGGGCACAGATACGCAGTATTTT,CASSVVGTSGGTDTQYF
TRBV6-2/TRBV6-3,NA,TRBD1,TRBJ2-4,TGTGCCAGCAGATTACCGGGACAGGAAGGAAGCATTCAGTACTTC,CASRLPGQEGSIQYF
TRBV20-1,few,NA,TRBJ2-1,TGCAGTGCTGGAAGACTGGGCGGGACCTTCCAGAATGAGCAGTTCTTC,CSAGRLGGTFQNEQFF
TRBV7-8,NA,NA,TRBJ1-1,TGTGCCAGCAGCTGTCGGAGGGTTCCGAGCACTGAAGCTTTCTTT,CASSCRRVPSTEAFF
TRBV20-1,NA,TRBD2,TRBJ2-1,TGCAGTGCTAGAGATAACGTTAAGCGGGGGCTTTACAATGAGCAGTTCTTC,CSARDNVKRGLYNEQFF
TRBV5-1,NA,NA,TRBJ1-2,TGCGCCAGCACCCGCGGGGGGCTCGGCTATGGCTACACCTTC,CASTRGGLGYGYTF
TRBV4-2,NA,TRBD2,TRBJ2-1,TGTGCCAGCAGCCAAGAGGGGCGGAGTAGCGGGGGGTACAATGAGCAGTTCTTC,CASSQEGRSSGGYNEQFF
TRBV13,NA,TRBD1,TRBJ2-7,TGTGCCAGCACCTCGGGGGACAGGCTCTACGAGCAGTACTTC,CASTSGDRLYEQYF
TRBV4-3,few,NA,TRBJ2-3,TGCGCCAGCAGCCAAGATGGCTGGGATACGCAGTATTTT,CASSQDGWDTQYF
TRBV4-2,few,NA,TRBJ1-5,TGTGCCAGCAGCCAAGATAATGCAGGGTCGGGCCATCAGCCCCAGCATTTT,CASSQDNAGSGHQPQHF
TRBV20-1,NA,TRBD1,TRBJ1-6,TGCTCGACAGGGAGCTCCTATAATTCACCCCTCCACTTT,CSTGSSYNSPLHF
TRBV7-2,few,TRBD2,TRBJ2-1,TGTGCCAGCAAAAGGACTAGCGGGGGGGCAAATGAGCAGTTCTTC,CASKRTSGGANEQFF
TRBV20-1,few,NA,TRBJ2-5,TGCAGTGCTAGCCCGTCGGCGGAAGAGACCCAGTACTTC,CSASPSAEETQYF
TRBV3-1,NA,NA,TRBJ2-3,TGTGCCAGCAGCCAAGAACGGGCAGGCCCGCAGTATTTT,CASSQERAGPQYF
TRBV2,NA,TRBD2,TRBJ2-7,TGTGCCAGCATCAGCGGGGGGGATAGCTCCTACAATGAGCAGTACTTC,CASISGGDSSYNEQYF
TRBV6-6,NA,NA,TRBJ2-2,TGTGCCAGCAGCTCCGGACGGGGGACCACCGGGGAGCTGTTTTTT,CASSSGRGTTGELFF
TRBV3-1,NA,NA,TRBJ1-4,TGTGCCAGCAGCCAAAACAACGGCCCTAATGAAAAACTGTTTTTT,CASSQNNGPNEKLFF
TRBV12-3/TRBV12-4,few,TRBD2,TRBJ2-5,TGTGCCAGCAGCCGAAGCGGGGGGCCCCCCTACAATGAGCAGTACTTC,CASSRSGGPPYNEQYF
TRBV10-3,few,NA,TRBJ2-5,TGTGCCATCAGTGAGGGGAGTGGGACCCAGTACTTC,CAISEGSGTQYF
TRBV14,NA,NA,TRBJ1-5,TGTGCCAGCAGCCAAAGCTTAGATCAGCCCCAGCATTTT,CASSQSLDQPQHF
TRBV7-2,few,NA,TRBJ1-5,TGTGCCAGCAGCTTAGTCCCGTGGGATCAGCCCCAGCATTTT,CASSLVPWDQPQHF
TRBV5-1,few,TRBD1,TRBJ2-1,TGCGCCAGCAGCGCCCGGGACAGGGGAACCCTTGAGCAGTTCTTC,CASSARDRGTLEQFF
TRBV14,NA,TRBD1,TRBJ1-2,TGTGCCAGCAGCCCCAGAAGGGACAGGGTGAACTATGGCTACACCTTC,CASSPRRDRVNYGYTF
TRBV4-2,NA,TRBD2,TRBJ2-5,TGTGCCAGCAGCCAAATTAGCGGGGGGTTAAAAGAGACCCAGTACTTC,CASSQISGGLKETQYF
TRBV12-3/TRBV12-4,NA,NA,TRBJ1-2,TGTGCCAGCAGTTTACCGACAGCCTACTATGGCTACACCTTC,CASSLPTAYYGYTF
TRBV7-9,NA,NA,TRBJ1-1,TGTGCCAGCAGCTTAGCGCTGGCAAGGTCCACTGAAGCTTTCTTT,CASSLALARSTEAFF
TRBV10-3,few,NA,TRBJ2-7,TGTGCCATCAGTGCATACGGGGGGCATGGCGAGCAGTACTTC,CAISAYGGHGEQYF
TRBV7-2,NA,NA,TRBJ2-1,TGTGCCAGCAGCCCCACAGTAACTCATGAGCAGTTCTTC,CASSPTVTHEQFF
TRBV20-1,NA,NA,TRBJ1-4,TGCAGTGCTAGAGATGCAGGCTCTAATGAAAAACTGTTTTTT,CSARDAGSNEKLFF
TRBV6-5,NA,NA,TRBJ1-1,TGTGCCAGCAGTTACTCGATCTGGGCCACTGAAGCTTTCTTT,CASSYSIWATEAFF
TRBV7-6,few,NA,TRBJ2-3,TGTGCCAGCAGCAAAGCGTCTAGCACAGATACGCAGTATTTT,CASSKASSTDTQYF
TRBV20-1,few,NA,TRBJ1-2,TGCAGTGCTTACATAGACAGAGCTAACTATGGCTACACCTTC,CSAYIDRANYGYTF
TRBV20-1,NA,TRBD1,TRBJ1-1,TGCAGTGCCGGGACAGGGGGCGCTGAAGCTTTCTTT,CSAGTGGAEAFF
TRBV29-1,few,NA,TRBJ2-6,TGCAGCGTTGTGGTGGCTCCGGGCACTGGGGCCAACGTCCTGACTTTC,CSVVVAPGTGANVLTF
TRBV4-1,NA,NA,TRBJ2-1,TGCGCCAGCAGCCAAGCTTTTACAGCGCGGCGCGGGTTAGGCTACAATGAGCAGTTCTTC,CASSQAFTARRGLGYNEQFF
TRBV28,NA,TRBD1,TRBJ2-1,TGTGCCAGCACCCCTGGGGGACAGGGTCCCAATGAGCAGTTCTTC,CASTPGGQGPNEQFF